This entry lists 25 T cell receptor beta chains sequenced from one sample in a study of control samples from healthy donors and cancer patients. The assay was immunoSEQ multiplex PCR, and TCRdb's table has in-frame clones only and misses some. The table shows about 45,000 clones, with approximately 89% occurring only once. The sequenced sample consisted of PBMCs. Receptor source: a middle-aged woman with head and neck cancer.

V usage is TRBV24-1 and J usage is TRBJ2-1; TRBD1 agrees at 8 bases. Per germline, CDR1 KGHDR and CDR2 SFDVKD. Trimming removed 2 bases from V and 4 bases from J; junction bases left unmatched: 3. There are 15 residues in the CDR3. This CDR3 reads CATSDSGQAYNEQFF. The CDR3 DNA sequence: TGTGCCACCAGTGATTCGGGACAGGCTTACAATGAGCAGTTCTTC.

This chain joins TRBV4-2 and TRBJ2-5, with TRBD2 matching 8 bases. V lost 5 bases and J lost 4; bases outside the gene matches: 6. CDR1 LGHNA and CDR2 YNFKEQ come from the germline V gene. There are 14 residues in the CDR3. Written as DNA, the CDR3 is TGTGCCAGCAGCTTAGCGGGATTCGGAGAGACCCAGTACTTC. This encodes CASSLAGFGETQYF.

The chain combines TRBV5-4 with TRBJ2-3, with TRBD2 matching 9 bases. Trimming removed 4 bases from V and 4 bases from J; junction bases left unmatched: 7. Germline CDR1 reads SGHNT; CDR2 reads YYREEE (reference sequence). The CDR3 runs to 15 residues. The CDR3 protein is CASSRSGRGSDTQYF. CDR3 in DNA: TGTGCCAGCAGCCGTAGCGGGAGAGGCTCAGATACGCAGTATTTT.

The chain couples TRBV5-1 to TRBJ1-3, with D possibly being TRBD1 (5 bases). Germline V gene sequence: CDR1 SGHRS, CDR2 YFSETQ. This CDR3 has 15 residues. Trimming cost V 4 bases and J 4 bases, with 15 bases left between them. This CDR3 is CASSRGPQEGNTIYF. In DNA form, the CDR3 reads TGCGCCAGCAGCCGGGGCCCACAGGAAGGAAACACCATATATTTT.

The V call is TRBV28, the J call TRBJ1-4, with D perhaps TRBD1 (6 bases). The CDR3 has 17 amino acids. With 7 bases removed from V and 7 bases from J, the gap between germline ends came to 25 bases. Germline V lookup: CDR1 MDHEN, CDR2 SYDVKM. CDR3 loop: CASNPKKGGGASEKLFF. The CDR3 DNA sequence: TGTGCCAGCAATCCAAAAAAAGGGGGGGGCGCGTCTGAAAAACTGTTTTTT.

The V call is TRBV5-1, the J call TRBJ1-4; TRBD1 agrees at 8 bases. Germline V gene sequence: CDR1 SGHRS, CDR2 YFSETQ. This CDR3 has 14 amino acids. V lost 4 bases and J lost 8; bases outside the gene matches: 7. CDR3 amino acids: CASSVGQGPEKLFF. CDR3 DNA sequence: TGCGCCAGCAGCGTCGGACAGGGACCCGAAAAACTGTTTTTT.

The chain recombines TRBV7-3 with TRBJ2-3; 8 bases map to TRBD2. Looked up from germline, CDR1 is SGHTA and CDR2 is FQGTGA. The CDR3 is 15 amino acids. J gave up 1 base and V 5 bases, and 5 bases lay outside the gene matches. The DNA of the CDR3 is TGTGCCAGCAGCACCGGACTAGCCGGCACAGATACGCAGTATTTT. It encodes CASSTGLAGTDTQYF.

The sample holds one count of this clone. The gene calls are TRBV5-1 and TRBJ1-2; unclear D gene. Germline assignment: CDR1 SGHRS and CDR2 YFSETQ. Trimming took 4 bases from V and 5 from J, leaving 21 bases between them. CDR3 size: 16 residues. The CDR3 nucleotides are TGCGCCAGCAGCCCTCACGGGAAAACTTCGGCGTATGGCTACACCTTC. It is translated as CASSPHGKTSAYGYTF.

The chain has TRBV7-9 and TRBJ2-5; 9 bases agree with TRBD1. From germline, CDR1 is SEHNR and CDR2 FQNEAQ (reference sequence). CDR3 length: 17 residues. V shed 1 base, J shed 4 bases, and the junction held 10 bases outside the gene matches. The CDR3 spells CASSLGPSGTGRETQYF. The CDR3 coding sequence is TGTGCCAGCAGCTTAGGTCCTTCCGGGACAGGGAGAGAGACCCAGTACTTC.

The CDR3 here is CASSEGQGLRSPLHF. The CDR3 DNA reads TGTGCCAGCAGTGAGGGACAGGGTCTTAGGTCACCCCTCCACTTT. This chain connects TRBV2 to TRBJ1-6, with TRBD1 matching 9 bases. Germline CDR1 reads SNHLY; CDR2 reads FYNNEI. The CDR3 has 15 residues. Trimming removed 3 bases from V and 10 bases from J; junction bases left unmatched: 7.

The chain has TRBV12-3 or TRBV12-4 and TRBJ1-2; D is uncertain. V was clipped by 1 base and J by 6 bases, with 6 bases between them. This CDR3 region has 12 residues. The chain's CDR3 is CASSLGRDGYTF. CDR3 coding DNA: TGTGCCAGCAGTTTAGGGCGAGATGGCTACACCTTC.

The genes are TRBV6-1 and TRBJ2-2; possibly TRBD2 for D (6 bases). The germline V and J ends were trimmed by 2 bases and 1 base, with 17 bases remaining between them. The CDR3 covers 18 residues. The V gene's germline CDR1 is MNHNS and CDR2 SASEGT. The CDR3 region is CASSEFRVRGWNTGELFF. In nucleotides, the CDR3 is TGTGCCAGCAGTGAATTCAGGGTACGGGGGTGGAACACCGGGGAGCTGTTTTTT.

The chain has TRBV12-3 or TRBV12-4 and TRBJ1-3; no firm D call. The CDR3 runs 12 residues. V gave up 6 bases and J gave up 3 bases, with 6 bases separating them. CDR3 DNA: TGTGCCAGCAGGCGAGATGGAAACACCATATATTTT. Encoded protein: CASRRDGNTIYF.

The gene calls are TRBV4-2 and TRBJ2-2; D call uncertain. Germline lookup yields CDR1 LGHNA and CDR2 YNFKEQ. The CDR3 length is 16 residues. V lost 1 base, J lost 0 bases, and 9 bases lay in between. The CDR3 DNA reads TGTGCCAGCAGCCAAGCGTCTAGTTCGAACACCGGGGAGCTGTTTTTT. It specifies CASSQASSSNTGELFF.

The genes are TRBV7-6 and TRBJ2-1; D possibly matches TRBD1 or TRBD2 (7 bases each). This CDR3 is built from 18 residues. Germline V gives CDR1 SGHVS, CDR2 FNYEAQ. Trimming removed 0 bases from V and 2 bases from J, with 17 bases in between. CDR3 amino acids: CASSLAWGGQGAYNEQFF. The CDR3 region has the DNA TGTGCCAGCAGCTTAGCCTGGGGAGGGCAGGGGGCCTACAATGAGCAGTTCTTC.

The CDR3 loop is CASSMGWRPSGNTIYF. Here the CDR3 DNA reads TGTGCCAGTAGTATGGGGTGGCGACCCTCTGGAAACACCATATATTTT. The V call is TRBV19, the J call TRBJ1-3; no clear D gene. Germline lookup yields CDR1 LNHDA and CDR2 SQIVND (reference sequence). This CDR3 is built from 16 residues. V gave up 3 bases and J gave up 0 bases, with 12 bases separating them. Full variable domain (rest looked up from reference TRBV19 and TRBJ1-3): DGGITQSPKYLFRKEGQNVTLSCEQNLNHDAMYWYRQDPGQGLRLIYYSQIVNDFQKGDIAEGYSVSREKKESFPLTVTSAQKNPTAFYLCASSMGWRPSGNTIYFGEGSWLTVV.

The J gene is TRBJ2-7, the V gene TRBV6-5; tentatively, D is TRBD1 (5 bases). Germline lookup yields CDR1 MNHEY and CDR2 SVGAGI. Trimming left V 6 bases short and J 3 bases short, with 15 bases between. This CDR3 spans 14 amino acids. The CDR3 is CASSLRAMLYEQYF. DNA of the CDR3: TGTGCCAGCAGCCTCAGGGCCATGCTCTACGAGCAGTACTTC.

J is TRBJ2-7 and V is TRBV2, with 7 bases aligning to TRBD2. The CDR3 loop spans 13 amino acids. Trimming cost V 7 bases and J 0 bases; bases outside gene matches: 3. From germline, CDR1 is SNHLY and CDR2 FYNNEI. CDR3 DNA: TGTGCCAGCAACAGCGGGACCTCCTACGAGCAGTACTTC. This sequence encodes CASNSGTSYEQYF.

This sequence joins TRBV6-5 and TRBJ2-7, with D perhaps assigned TRBD1 or TRBD2 (5 bases each). V was trimmed by 0 bases and J by 0 bases, leaving 9 bases between them. CDR1 MNHEY and CDR2 SVGAGI come from the germline V gene. This CDR3 comprises 15 residues. Here the CDR3 reads CASSYSGATSYEQYF. As DNA, the CDR3 is TGTGCCAGCAGTTACTCCGGGGCTACCTCCTACGAGCAGTACTTC.

V is TRBV12-5 and J is TRBJ2-6; D not certain. The CDR3 contains 12 residues. Germline-derived CDR1 and CDR2 are LGHNT and FRNRAP. CDR3 region: CPDFSGANVLTF. For the CDR3, the DNA is TGTCCCGACTTCTCTGGGGCCAACGTCCTGACTTTC.

V is TRBV5-1 and J is TRBJ2-3, with D possibly being TRBD1 (6 bases). V lost 1 base and J lost 1, with 10 bases in between. The germline V gene encodes CDR1 SGHRS and CDR2 YFSETQ. The CDR3 is 15 residues long. As DNA, the CDR3 is TGCGCCAGCAGCTTGAACAGGGCGGGCACAGATACGCAGTATTTT. Its protein is CASSLNRAGTDTQYF. The variable domain in full, with the rest retrieved from reference TRBV5-1 and TRBJ2-3, is KAGVTQTPRYLIKTRGQQVTLSCSPISGHRSVSWYQQTPGQGLQFLFEYFSETQRNKGNFPGRFSGRQFSNSRSEMNVSTLELGDSALYLCASSLNRAGTDTQYFGPGTRLTVL.

This chain links TRBV19 with TRBJ1-5; D may be TRBD1 (6 bases). This CDR3 region has 14 residues. V was cut by 3 bases and J by 4 bases, with 10 bases left in between. CDR1 is LNHDA and CDR2 is SQIVND in the germline V gene (reference sequence). This chain's CDR3 is CASSMWDTNQPQHF. CDR3 nucleotide sequence: TGTGCCAGTAGTATGTGGGACACAAATCAGCCCCAGCATTTT. Looking up the rest from reference TRBV19 and TRBJ1-5 gives the full variable domain: DGGITQSPKYLFRKEGQNVTLSCEQNLNHDAMYWYRQDPGQGLRLIYYSQIVNDFQKGDIAEGYSVSREKKESFPLTVTSAQKNPTAFYLCASSMWDTNQPQHFGDGTRLSIL.

This chain links TRBV10-3 with TRBJ1-3; a possible D gene is TRBD1 (6 bases). Germline V gene data show CDR1 as ENHRY and CDR2 as SYGVKD. Deletions cut 3 bases from V and 1 base from J, with 13 bases between. The CDR3 runs to 16 residues. DNA of the CDR3: TGTGCCATCAGTGACCTTGGACAGTCTTCTGGAAACACCATATATTTT. Protein product: CAISDLGQSSGNTIYF.

In its sample, this clone was seen once. CDR3 coding DNA: TGTGCCACCAGTGATTTGGGCAGGGCGGGGACCCAGTACTTC. Translating gives CATSDLGRAGTQYF. V gene TRBV24-1 combines with J gene TRBJ2-5; the D gene could be TRBD1 or TRBD2 (5 bases each). From germline, CDR1 is KGHDR and CDR2 SFDVKD. This CDR3 contains 14 residues. Trimming took off 0 bases at V and 7 bases at J, with 11 bases between the two ends.

This clone was counted once. The chain joins TRBV29-1 to TRBJ1-2, with 8 bases aligning to TRBD1. With V trimmed by 4 bases and J by 5 bases, 18 bases remained unmatched. CDR1 SQVTM and CDR2 ANQGSEA come from the germline V gene. CDR3 length: 17 residues. The CDR3 nucleotides are TGCAGCGTTGCTTCCGCCGGCGGCAGGGGGCCATCGTATGGCTACACCTTC. It encodes CSVASAGGRGPSYGYTF.